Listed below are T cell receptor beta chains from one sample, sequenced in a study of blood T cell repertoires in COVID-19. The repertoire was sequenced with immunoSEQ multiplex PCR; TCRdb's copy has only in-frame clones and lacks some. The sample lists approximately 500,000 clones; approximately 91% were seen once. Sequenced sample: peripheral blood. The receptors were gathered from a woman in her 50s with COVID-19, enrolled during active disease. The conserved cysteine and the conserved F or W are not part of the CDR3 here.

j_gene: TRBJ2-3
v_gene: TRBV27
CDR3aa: ASMLAGDLTDTQY

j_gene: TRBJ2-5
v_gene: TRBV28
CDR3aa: ASSLRVRLETQY

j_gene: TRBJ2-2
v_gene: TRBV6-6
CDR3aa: ASSYRGQGATGELF

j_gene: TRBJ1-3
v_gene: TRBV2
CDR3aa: ASSEGGGASGNTIY

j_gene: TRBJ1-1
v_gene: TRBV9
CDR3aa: ASSPHGGAEAF

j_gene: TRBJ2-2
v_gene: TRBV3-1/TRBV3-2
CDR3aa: ASSLTPTGELF

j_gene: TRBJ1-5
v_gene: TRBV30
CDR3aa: AWNRGESNQPQH

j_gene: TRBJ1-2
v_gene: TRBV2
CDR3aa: ASRGATGPNYGYT

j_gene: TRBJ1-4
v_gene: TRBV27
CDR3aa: ASSAYPIKLF

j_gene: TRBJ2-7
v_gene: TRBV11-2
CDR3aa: ASSLSDGGSYEQY

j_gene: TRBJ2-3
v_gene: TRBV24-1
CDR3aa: ATSTSEGGGQDTQY

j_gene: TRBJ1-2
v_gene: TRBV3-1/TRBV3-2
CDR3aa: ASSRTDPLHGYT

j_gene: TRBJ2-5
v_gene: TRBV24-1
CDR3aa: ATSSWGGQETQY

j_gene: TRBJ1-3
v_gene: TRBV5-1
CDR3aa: ASSREGAVGNTIY

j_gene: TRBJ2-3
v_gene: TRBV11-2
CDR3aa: ASELIGGGTDTQY

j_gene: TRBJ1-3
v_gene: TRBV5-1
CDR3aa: ASSSDNSGNTIY

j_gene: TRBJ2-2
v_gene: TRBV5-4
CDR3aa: ASSLGSGGTGELF

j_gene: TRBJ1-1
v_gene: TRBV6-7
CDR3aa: ASKPGGSNTEAF

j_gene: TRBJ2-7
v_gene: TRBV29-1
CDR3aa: SVVQSAGEQY

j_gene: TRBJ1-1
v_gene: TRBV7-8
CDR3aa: ASSLSKRVRGAYDTEAF

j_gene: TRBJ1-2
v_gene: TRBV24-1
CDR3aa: ATSDFTADYGYT

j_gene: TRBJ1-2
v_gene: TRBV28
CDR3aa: ASSLRGGDYGYT

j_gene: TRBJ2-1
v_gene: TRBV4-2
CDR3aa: ASRSLSSGGDVNEQF

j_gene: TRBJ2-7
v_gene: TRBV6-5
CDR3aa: ASSFSPGEQY

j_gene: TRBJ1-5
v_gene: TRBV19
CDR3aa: ASSTGGPPPGQPQH

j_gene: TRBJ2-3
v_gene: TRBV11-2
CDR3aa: ASSSRSPGGTDTQY

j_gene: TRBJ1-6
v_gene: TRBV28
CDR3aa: ASSLWGGTVALH

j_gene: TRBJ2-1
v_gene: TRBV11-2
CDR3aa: ASSLGSYEQF

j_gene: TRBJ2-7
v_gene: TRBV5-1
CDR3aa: ASSWTPQGEQY

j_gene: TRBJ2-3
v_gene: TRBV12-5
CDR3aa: ASGKSRGSSTDTQY

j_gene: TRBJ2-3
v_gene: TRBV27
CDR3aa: ASSDSGGPWDTQY

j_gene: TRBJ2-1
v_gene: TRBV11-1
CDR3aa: ASSSPDSFNNEQF

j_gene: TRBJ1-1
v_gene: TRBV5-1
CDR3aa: ASSFEAQDSYTEAF

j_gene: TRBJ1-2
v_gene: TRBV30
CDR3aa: AFQRTNYGYT

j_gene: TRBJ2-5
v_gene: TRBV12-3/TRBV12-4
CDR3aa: ASNGVGETQY

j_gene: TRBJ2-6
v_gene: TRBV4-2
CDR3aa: ASSPVISGANVLT

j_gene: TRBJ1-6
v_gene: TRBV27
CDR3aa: ASRWTGGRISPLH

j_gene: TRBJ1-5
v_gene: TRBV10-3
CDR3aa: AISESGGSYSNQPQH

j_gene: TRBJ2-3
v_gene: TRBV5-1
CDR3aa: ASSIGLADLFSTDTQY

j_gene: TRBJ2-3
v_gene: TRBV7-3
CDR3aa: ASSSRGTADTQY

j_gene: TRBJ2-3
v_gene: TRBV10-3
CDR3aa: AISASLGTDTQY

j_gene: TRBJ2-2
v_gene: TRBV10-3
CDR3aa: AISESNRVGTGELF

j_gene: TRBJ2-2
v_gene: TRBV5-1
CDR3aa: ASSFLGGPGELF

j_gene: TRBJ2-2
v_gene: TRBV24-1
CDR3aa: ATSAQGATGELF

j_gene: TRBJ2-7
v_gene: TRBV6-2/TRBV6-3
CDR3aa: ASSYQAPTYEQY

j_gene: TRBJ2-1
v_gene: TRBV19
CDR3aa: ASSNQYNEQF

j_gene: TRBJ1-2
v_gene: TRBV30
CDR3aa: AWSVGQAQGSYT

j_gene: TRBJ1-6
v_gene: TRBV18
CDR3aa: ASRDSINSPLH

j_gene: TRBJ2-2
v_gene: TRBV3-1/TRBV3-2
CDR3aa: ASSQGWDSYTGELF

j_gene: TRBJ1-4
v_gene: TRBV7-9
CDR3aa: ASSLDFEKLF

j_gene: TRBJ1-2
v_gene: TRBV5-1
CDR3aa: ASSRGQGPFNFNYGYT

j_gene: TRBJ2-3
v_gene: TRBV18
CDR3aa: ASSPTGAGADTQY

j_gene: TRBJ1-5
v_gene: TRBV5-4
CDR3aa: ASSLGGASDQPQH